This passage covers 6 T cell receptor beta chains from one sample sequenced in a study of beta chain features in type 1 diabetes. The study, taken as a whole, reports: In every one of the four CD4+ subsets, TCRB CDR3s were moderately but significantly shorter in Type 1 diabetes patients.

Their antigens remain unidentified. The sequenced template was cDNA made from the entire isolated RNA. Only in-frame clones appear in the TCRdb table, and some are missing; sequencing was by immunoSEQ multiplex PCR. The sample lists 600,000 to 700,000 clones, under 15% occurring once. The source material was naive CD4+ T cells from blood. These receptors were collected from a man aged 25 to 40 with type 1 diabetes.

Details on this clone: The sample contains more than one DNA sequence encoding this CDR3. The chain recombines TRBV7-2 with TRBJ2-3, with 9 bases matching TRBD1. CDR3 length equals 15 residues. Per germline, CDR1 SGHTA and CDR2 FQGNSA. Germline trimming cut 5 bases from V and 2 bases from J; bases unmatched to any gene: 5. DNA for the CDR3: TGTGCCAGCAGCCCCGGACAGGGGTCCACAGATACGCAGTATTTT. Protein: CASSPGQGSTDTQYF.

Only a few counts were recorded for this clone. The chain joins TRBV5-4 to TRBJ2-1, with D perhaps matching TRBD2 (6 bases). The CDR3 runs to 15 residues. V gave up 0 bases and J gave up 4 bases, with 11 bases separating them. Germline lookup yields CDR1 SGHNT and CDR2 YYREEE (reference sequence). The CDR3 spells CASSLGGVHYNEQFF. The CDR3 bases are TGTGCCAGCAGCTTGGGCGGGGTGCATTACAATGAGCAGTTCTTC.

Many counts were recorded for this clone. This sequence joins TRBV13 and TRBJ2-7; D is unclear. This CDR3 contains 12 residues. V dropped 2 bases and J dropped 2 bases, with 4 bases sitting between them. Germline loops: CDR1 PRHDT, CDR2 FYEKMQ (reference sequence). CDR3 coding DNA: TGTGCCAGCAGCTTAAAGGCCTACGAGCAGTACTTC. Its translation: CASSLKAYEQYF.

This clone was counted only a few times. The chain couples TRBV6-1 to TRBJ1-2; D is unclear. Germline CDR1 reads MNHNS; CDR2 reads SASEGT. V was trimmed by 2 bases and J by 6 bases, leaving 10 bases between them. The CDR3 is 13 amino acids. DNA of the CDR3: TGTGCCAGCAGTGAATCATTATCCCATGGCTACACCTTC. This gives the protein CASSESLSHGYTF.

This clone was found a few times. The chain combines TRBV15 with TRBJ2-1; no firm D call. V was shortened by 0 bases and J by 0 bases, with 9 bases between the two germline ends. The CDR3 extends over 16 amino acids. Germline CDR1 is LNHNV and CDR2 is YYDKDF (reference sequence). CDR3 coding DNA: TGTGCCACCAGCAGAGATCTGGTCAGCTCCTACAATGAGCAGTTCTTC. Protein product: CATSRDLVSSYNEQFF. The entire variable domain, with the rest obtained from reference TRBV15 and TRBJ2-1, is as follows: DAMVIQNPRYQVTQFGKPVTLSCSQTLNHNVMYWYQQKSSQAPKLLFHYYDKDFNNEADTPDNFQSRRPNTSFCFLDIRSPGLGDTAMYLCATSRDLVSSYNEQFFGPGTRLTVL.

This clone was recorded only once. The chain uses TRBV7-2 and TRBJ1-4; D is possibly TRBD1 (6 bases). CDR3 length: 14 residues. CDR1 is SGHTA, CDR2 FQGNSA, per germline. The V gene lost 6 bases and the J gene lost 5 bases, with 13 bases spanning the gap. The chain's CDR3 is CASRPTGPNEKLFF. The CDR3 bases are TGTGCCAGCAGACCGACAGGCCCAAATGAAAAACTGTTTTTT.